Following are 21 T cell receptor beta chains from one sample sequenced in a study of CD8 T cells in Susac syndrome. A quantity of about 0.45 to 1 ug RNA underwent reverse transcription using random hexamers. Using its own MiXCR run on the immunoSEQ multiplex PCR reads, TCRdb lists one record per CDR3 protein. The table records about 80,000 distinct CDR3 sequences, roughly nine tenths of them present only once. Input material: CD8+ T cells from PBMCs. The receptors here all came from a human donor with multiple sclerosis.

The chain uses TRBV7-2 and TRBJ2-7; D not resolved. Germline V gives CDR1 SGHTA, CDR2 FQGNSA. The V end was cut by 2 bases, the J end by 2 bases, with 10 bases between. The CDR3 totals 14 residues. In nucleotides, the CDR3 is TGTGCCAGCAGCTTATTTGGGGATCCCTACGAGCAGTACTTC. This translates into CASSLFGDPYEQYF.

The CDR3 reads CASSQRRASGGRTGELFF. In DNA form, the CDR3 reads TGCGCCAGCAGCCAAAGACGGGCTAGCGGGGGGAGGACCGGGGAGCTGTTTTTT. The chain employs TRBV4-1 and TRBJ2-2; 11 bases line up with TRBD2. Germline V CDR1 and CDR2: MGHRA, YSYEKL. This CDR3 contains 18 residues. V gave up 2 bases and J gave up 5 bases; unmatched junction bases: 10.

This clonotype was detected a few times. V usage is TRBV12-3 or TRBV12-4 and J usage is TRBJ2-7; D may be TRBD1 (6 bases). The CDR3 has 13 residues. Trimming stripped 4 bases from V and 1 base from J, with 8 bases between. CDR3: CASSYQGSYEQYF. CDR3 nucleotides: TGTGCCAGCAGTTACCAGGGGTCCTACGAGCAGTACTTC.

V is TRBV28 and J is TRBJ2-1, with D tentatively TRBD1 (5 bases). The germline V gene encodes CDR1 MDHEN and CDR2 SYDVKM. V lost 5 bases to trimming and J lost 2 bases, with 10 bases between them. The CDR3 has 14 amino acids. CDR3 loop: CASSGHLAYNEQFF. The CDR3 DNA follows: TGTGCCAGCAGTGGACACCTGGCCTACAATGAGCAGTTCTTC.

The rearrangement joins TRBV6-1 to TRBJ2-1; D gene uncertain. Per the germline V gene, CDR1 is MNHNS and CDR2 is SASEGT. V dropped 6 bases and J dropped 4 bases, with 19 bases sitting between them. This CDR3 has 16 amino acids. The CDR3 bases are TGTGCCAGCAGCCCCTTCGTGGCCGAACATTACAATGAGCAGTTCTTC. Residues: CASSPFVAEHYNEQFF.

The J gene is TRBJ2-7, the V gene TRBV25-1; D perhaps matches TRBD2 (5 bases). This CDR3 contains 11 residues. Trimming removed 5 bases from V and 3 bases from J, with 5 bases in between. CDR1 and CDR2 from the germline V gene are MGHDK and SYGVNS. Here the CDR3 reads CASSSGYEQYF. In DNA, the CDR3 is TGTGCCAGCAGTAGCGGCTACGAGCAGTACTTC.

J is TRBJ1-5 and V is TRBV27, with D unresolved. The V and J ends lost 4 bases and 0 bases respectively, with 13 bases between them. CDR3 size: 16 residues. Germline CDR1 is MNHEY and CDR2 is SMNVEV (reference sequence). CDR3 sequence (DNA): TGTGCCAGCAGTTCCTGGACGGACCATAGCAATCAGCCCCAGCATTTT. This encodes CASSSWTDHSNQPQHF.

This chain uses TRBV9 with TRBJ2-5; 7 bases map to TRBD1. Germline lookup yields CDR1 SGDLS and CDR2 YYNGEE. Trimming at V came to 3 bases and at J to 2 bases, leaving 13 bases not matched to a gene. The CDR3 has 17 residues. CDR3 sequence reads: CASSGHPGQTDQETQYF. The CDR3 DNA follows: TGTGCCAGCAGCGGACACCCGGGACAGACCGATCAAGAGACCCAGTACTTC.

The chain uses TRBV9 and TRBJ2-7; no clear D gene. The CDR3 contains 14 residues. Trimming stripped 4 bases from V and 2 bases from J, with 13 bases between. Per the germline V gene, CDR1 is SGDLS and CDR2 is YYNGEE. CDR3 sequence: CASSPRAVAYEQYF. CDR3 DNA: TGTGCCAGCAGCCCCCGGGCGGTCGCCTACGAGCAGTACTTC.

The V call is TRBV5-6, the J call TRBJ2-5; no definite D call. V was shortened by 5 bases and J by 5 bases, with 16 bases between the two germline ends. Germline CDR1 SGHDT, CDR2 YYEEEE. CDR3 length: 14 amino acids. The CDR3 sequence: CASSLWASSETQYF. The DNA for the CDR3 is TGTGCCAGCAGTTTATGGGCGTCGAGCGAGACCCAGTACTTC.

The chain links TRBV6-1 to TRBJ2-1, with D unclear. Germline CDR1 reads MNHNS; CDR2 reads SASEGT. This CDR3 contains 16 residues. The V gene lost 7 bases and the J gene lost 0 bases, with 16 bases spanning the gap. The CDR3 region is CASKRSGSYSYNEQFF. The DNA of the CDR3 is TGTGCCAGCAAGAGATCCGGCTCATACTCCTACAATGAGCAGTTCTTC.

This chain uses TRBV2 with TRBJ1-5; no reliable D call. The CDR3 runs to 13 residues. Trimming cost V 6 bases and J 4 bases, with 10 bases left between them. CDR1 and CDR2 (germline): SNHLY, FYNNEI. Here the CDR3 DNA reads TGTGCCAGCAGAGAGGTAGATAATCAGCCCCAGCATTTT. The encoded protein is CASREVDNQPQHF.

The rearrangement uses TRBV6-1 and TRBJ2-7; D tentatively reads TRBD1 or TRBD2 (5 bases each). The V gene lost 0 bases and the J gene lost 3 bases, with 12 bases spanning the gap. Per germline, CDR1 MNHNS and CDR2 SASEGT. The CDR3 consists of 15 residues. The DNA for the CDR3 is TGTGCCAGCAGTGAAGCGGGACGCAGCTTCTACGAGCAGTACTTC. This gives the protein CASSEAGRSFYEQYF.

The chain joins TRBV27 to TRBJ2-2, with D unclear. The CDR3 has 13 residues. The germline V and J ends were trimmed by 6 bases and 2 bases, with 7 bases remaining between them. The germline CDR1 and CDR2 sequences are MNHEY and SMNVEV (reference sequence). CDR3 protein: CASSIDNTGELFF. In DNA form, the CDR3 reads TGTGCCAGCAGCATAGATAACACCGGGGAGCTGTTTTTT.

The chain is built from TRBV27 and TRBJ2-2; TRBD2 aligns across 7 bases. Germline lookup yields CDR1 MNHEY and CDR2 SMNVEV (reference sequence). There are 17 residues in the CDR3. J was trimmed by 4 bases and V by 2 bases; bases with no gene match: 10. The CDR3 sequence is CASSLNWASGTTGELFF. In DNA, the CDR3 is TGTGCCAGCAGTTTAAATTGGGCTAGCGGTACCACCGGGGAGCTGTTTTTT.

V is TRBV11-2 and J is TRBJ2-3; 9 bases map to TRBD2. V was clipped by 3 bases and J by 5 bases; unmatched bases: 12. This CDR3 spans 17 amino acids. The V gene's germline CDR1 is SGHAT and CDR2 FQNNGV. This CDR3 reads CASSFRASGDLRDTQYF. The CDR3 region has the DNA TGTGCCAGCAGCTTTCGGGCTAGCGGGGACCTTCGAGATACGCAGTATTTT.

The chain is built from TRBV27 and TRBJ2-1, with 10 bases lining up with TRBD2. Trimming removed 5 bases from V and 4 bases from J; junction bases left unmatched: 8. The CDR3 loop spans 16 amino acids. Germline V CDR1 and CDR2: MNHEY, SMNVEV (reference sequence). DNA of the CDR3: TGTGCCAGCAGTGAATTAGCGGGGGGACTATACAATGAGCAGTTCTTC. Residues: CASSELAGGLYNEQFF.

The genes are TRBV4-1 and TRBJ1-2, with unresolved D. This CDR3 has 14 amino acids. V was shortened by 0 bases and J by 5 bases, with 10 bases between the two germline ends. The germline CDR1 and CDR2 sequences are MGHRA and YSYEKL. The CDR3 region has the DNA TGCGCCAGCAGCCAAGATAATCTCCCTTATGGCTACACCTTC. It codes for CASSQDNLPYGYTF.

The chain joins TRBV4-2 to TRBJ2-2; the D gene is possibly TRBD2 (6 bases). Per the germline V gene, CDR1 is LGHNA and CDR2 is YNFKEQ. V lost 4 bases and J 2 bases, leaving 14 bases between the germline ends. The CDR3 loop spans 16 amino acids. CDR3 loop: CASSLSSDGNTGELFF. As DNA, the CDR3 is TGTGCCAGCAGCCTCTCTAGCGATGGTAACACCGGGGAGCTGTTTTTT.

This chain links TRBV15 with TRBJ1-1; D not resolved. CDR1 LNHNV and CDR2 YYDKDF come from the germline V gene (reference sequence). The CDR3 has 15 residues. Trimming shortened V by 5 bases and J by 3 bases, and 16 bases separated the two germline ends. The CDR3: CATSSRSFADTEAFF. Written as DNA, the CDR3 is TGTGCCACCAGCTCCCGCTCCTTTGCGGACACTGAAGCTTTCTTT.

The chain recombines TRBV20-1 with TRBJ1-2; D call uncertain. V gave up 3 bases and J gave up 1 base, with 18 bases separating them. This CDR3 is 16 amino acids long. Germline V gene sequence: CDR1 DFQATT, CDR2 SNEGSKA (reference sequence). The CDR3 protein is CSARAPGRLHNYGYTF. In DNA form, the CDR3 reads TGCAGTGCTAGGGCGCCGGGTCGACTCCATAACTATGGCTACACCTTC.